These T cell receptor beta chains were read from a single sample in a study of shared clonotypes between healthy human individuals. Only in-frame clones appear in the TCRdb table, and some are missing; sequencing was by immunoSEQ multiplex PCR. This sample yields around 200,000 clones, of which about 93% are seen a single time; 0.067% belongs to the top ten. The source material was naive CD4+ T cells sorted from blood. The receptors come from a woman in her twenties or thirties in good health. The CDR3 runs from the conserved cysteine through the conserved F or W. The D gene is left open where the match is weak. Some rows mark clone size as missing; the rest say once, few, many or name a class of expanded clone.

TRBJ1-5	.	TRBV4-1	.	CASSPTGINQPQHF	TGCGCCAGCAGCCCAACAGGGATCAATCAGCCCCAGCATTTT
TRBJ1-6	.	TRBV7-2	.	CASSLLGLGSPLHF	TGTGCCAGCAGCTTATTGGGGTTAGGTTCACCCCTCCACTTT
TRBJ2-2	TRBD2	TRBV5-6	.	CASTLTSGNANTGELFF	TGTGCCAGCACCTTGACTAGCGGGAACGCGAACACCGGGGAGCTGTTTTTT
TRBJ2-7	.	TRBV6-6	.	CASSYSSVYEQYF	TGTGCCAGCAGTTACTCATCTGTCTACGAGCAGTACTTC
TRBJ2-7	TRBD2	TRBV5-5	.	CASSLYGSGGPSYEQYF	TGTGCCAGCAGCTTGTATGGCAGCGGGGGACCCTCCTACGAGCAGTACTTC
TRBJ2-3	.	TRBV28	.	CASSGSRSDTQYF	TGTGCCAGCAGTGGCTCCCGGTCGGATACGCAGTATTTT
TRBJ1-4	.	TRBV5-6	once	CASSLVAGRGEKLFF	TGTGCCAGCAGCTTGGTTGCAGGGAGGGGTGAAAAACTGTTTTTT
TRBJ1-5	.	TRBV28	.	CASTSSSGIPTGNQPQHF	TGTGCCAGCACCTCGAGTAGCGGAATACCGACGGGCAATCAGCCCCAGCATTTT
TRBJ2-7	.	TRBV20-1	.	CSALQSYEQYF	TGCAGTGCTCTACAGAGCTACGAGCAGTACTTC
TRBJ2-2	.	TRBV19	.	CASSGRKNTGELFF	TGTGCCAGTAGTGGGCGGAAGAACACCGGGGAGCTGTTTTTT
TRBJ1-1	.	TRBV28	.	CASSPGHGKARNTEAFF	TGTGCCAGCAGCCCCGGACACGGAAAAGCAAGGAACACTGAAGCTTTCTTT
TRBJ2-7	.	TRBV28	.	CASSLWGAYEQYF	TGTGCCAGCAGTTTATGGGGGGCGTACGAGCAGTACTTC
TRBJ1-1	.	TRBV28	.	CASSLRAGLLEAFF	TGTGCCAGCAGTTTGAGGGCCGGACTCCTTGAAGCTTTCTTT
TRBJ1-4	.	TRBV6-1	.	CASSDTGLRQGPNEKLFF	TGTGCCAGCAGTGATACGGGACTCCGCCAAGGGCCTAATGAAAAACTGTTTTTT
TRBJ2-1	TRBD2	TRBV4-1	.	CASSQGRTREGRDEQFF	TGCGCCAGCAGCCAAGGGAGAACGAGGGAGGGCCGAGATGAGCAGTTCTTC
TRBJ2-5	.	TRBV25-1	once	CASSVREAETQYF	TGTGCCAGCAGTGTTAGGGAGGCAGAGACCCAGTACTTC
TRBJ1-5	.	TRBV9	.	CASSVDGQPQHF	TGTGCCAGCAGCGTAGATGGTCAGCCCCAGCATTTT
TRBJ2-7	.	TRBV11-3	few	CASSLEQGYEQYF	TGTGCCAGCAGCTTAGAACAGGGTTACGAGCAGTACTTC
TRBJ1-1	.	TRBV6-6	.	CASSPNRDWTEAFF	TGTGCCAGCAGTCCGAACAGGGACTGGACTGAAGCTTTCTTT
TRBJ1-1	.	TRBV19	.	CASSIDRGVNTEAFF	TGTGCCAGTAGTATAGATCGGGGGGTGAACACTGAAGCTTTCTTT
TRBJ2-3	.	TRBV5-6	.	CASSFTFAGEYSDTQYF	TGTGCCAGCAGCTTTACCTTTGCCGGGGAATATTCAGATACGCAGTATTTT
TRBJ1-1	.	TRBV20-1	.	CSARLRAFF	TGCAGTGCTAGACTTCGAGCTTTCTTT
TRBJ2-7	.	TRBV2	.	CATVDGSSYEQYF	TGTGCCACCGTGGACGGAAGCTCCTACGAGCAGTACTTC
TRBJ2-7	.	TRBV19	.	CASSIRTGGPQRENEQYF	TGTGCCAGTAGTATTCGGACAGGCGGTCCCCAGCGGGAGAACGAGCAGTACTTC
TRBJ2-7	.	TRBV10-2	once	CASSEGGGVDEQYF	TGCGCCAGCAGTGAAGGAGGGGGGGTGGACGAGCAGTACTTC
TRBJ1-1	.	TRBV27	.	CASSPWLQGVTEAFF	TGTGCCAGCAGTCCGTGGCTTCAGGGTGTAACTGAAGCTTTCTTT
TRBJ1-1	.	TRBV18	.	CASSPPGAGTEAFF	TGTGCCAGCTCACCGCCCGGGGCTGGCACTGAAGCTTTCTTT
TRBJ1-3	TRBD1	TRBV6-6	.	CASIKGAYGNTIYF	TGTGCCAGCATTAAGGGGGCATACGGAAACACCATATATTTT
TRBJ2-7	.	TRBV2	.	CASSERQGFYEQYF	TGTGCCAGCAGTGAGCGGCAGGGCTTCTACGAGCAGTACTTC
TRBJ2-4	.	TRBV19	.	CASSIFGDLAKNIQYF	TGTGCCAGTAGTATCTTCGGGGATCTAGCCAAAAACATTCAGTACTTC
TRBJ1-2	.	TRBV9	once	CASSDPGVGYGYTF	TGTGCCAGCAGCGACCCGGGGGTGGGGTATGGCTACACCTTC
TRBJ2-1	TRBD2	TRBV6-7	.	CASSYSRGSRNEQFF	TGTGCCAGCAGTTACTCTCGCGGGAGTAGGAATGAGCAGTTCTTC
TRBJ2-7	TRBD1	TRBV4-1	.	CASSQGGQNYEQYF	TGCGCCAGCAGCCAAGGGGGACAGAACTACGAGCAGTACTTC
TRBJ2-7	.	TRBV28	.	CASSLSVDEQYF	TGTGCCAGCAGTTTAAGTGTCGACGAGCAGTACTTC
TRBJ2-3	TRBD2	TRBV28	.	CASSFASGSVLTDTQYF	TGTGCCAGCAGTTTTGCTAGCGGGAGTGTTCTAACAGATACGCAGTATTTT
TRBJ2-7	.	TRBV10-3	once	CAISAREWDYEQYF	TGTGCCATCAGTGCTCGGGAATGGGACTACGAGCAGTACTTC
TRBJ1-4	.	TRBV28	.	CASSFDLLGEKLFF	TGTGCCAGCAGTTTCGACCTTTTGGGTGAAAAACTGTTTTTT
TRBJ2-7	.	TRBV15	once	CATSRDGTGRSYEQYF	TGTGCCACCAGCAGAGATGGAACGGGACGCTCCTACGAGCAGTACTTC
TRBJ2-7	.	TRBV27	few	CASPCYEQYF	TGTGCCAGCCCCTGCTACGAGCAGTACTTC
TRBJ2-1	TRBD1	TRBV11-2	.	CASSLNRGRNEQFF	TGTGCCAGCAGCTTAAACAGGGGGCGCAATGAGCAGTTCTTC
TRBJ2-7	.	TRBV27	.	CASSLSRTANYEQYF	TGTGCCAGCAGTTTATCGCGGACAGCTAACTACGAGCAGTACTTC